Listed here are 14 T cell receptor beta chains from one sample, sequenced in a study of T cells in Graves' hyperthyroidism and ophthalmopathy (dated by TCRdb to between 2018 and 2021). Library construction relied on multiplex PCR. TCRdb records Illumina HiSeq 2000 as the sequencer. Amplification of TCR beta CDR3 regions was carried out from RNA transcripts. The first round of RT-PCR for the TCR CDR3 was performed with the HTBI primer set and the Qiagen OneStep RT-PCR kit. In TCRdb, the public reads were trimmed at Q25 with fastp and aligned with MiXCR, with productive beta chains retained. Under each unique CDR3 protein, matching rows form one entry showing the most common genes and DNA. The sample table shows almost 600,000 distinct CDR3 sequences, and around 14% are seen once. The ten largest account for 5.8% of the sample. The specimen sequenced was blood. These receptors all come from a woman in her twenties or thirties with Graves' hyperthyroidism that later progressed to Graves' ophthalmopathy.

About this clonotype: Since a much larger clone is just one base distant, this may be a read error. The chain combines TRBV11-2 with TRBJ2-1; D is undetermined. Germline V CDR1 and CDR2: SGHAT, FQNNGV. The CDR3 has 12 residues. Deletions cut 7 bases from V and 1 base from J, with 5 bases between. The chain's CDR3 is CASTVSYNEQFF. The CDR3 nucleotides read TGTGCCAGCACGGTGTCCTACAATGAGCAGTTCTTC.

This chain links TRBV4-1 with TRBJ1-2; D remains ambiguous. From germline, CDR1 is MGHRA and CDR2 YSYEKL. There are 13 residues in the CDR3. Between the trimmed V and J ends, which lost 3 bases and 1 base, there was a span of 6 bases. This CDR3 reads CASSQRYNYGYTF. The CDR3 DNA follows: TGCGCCAGCAGCCAGAGGTATAACTATGGCTACACCTTC.

The chain employs TRBV19 and TRBJ2-1; D gene unclear. V shed 5 bases and J shed 6 bases, with 11 bases lying between them. This CDR3 contains 13 residues. Germline CDR1 and CDR2: LNHDA and SQIVND (reference sequence). CDR3 residues: CASSSGGVNEQFF. CDR3 nucleotides: TGTGCCAGTAGTTCGGGTGGGGTCAATGAGCAGTTCTTC.

This clonotype appeared many times. The rearrangement links TRBV9 to TRBJ2-7; 9 bases are shared with TRBD1. The J segment lost 2 bases and the V segment lost 0 bases, leaving 6 bases of the junction unmatched. The CDR3 runs to 16 residues. CDR1 and CDR2 (germline): SGDLS, YYNGEE. CDR3 DNA sequence: TGTGCCAGCAGCGTAGCCCGGGACAGGGTCACCTACGAGCAGTACTTC. Encoded protein: CASSVARDRVTYEQYF.

The sample holds a few counts of this clonotype. The V gene is TRBV4-1, the J gene TRBJ2-3, with 12 bases identical to TRBD2. The CDR3 has 19 amino acids. Trimming removed 0 bases from V and 3 bases from J; junction bases left unmatched: 10. Germline CDR1 and CDR2: MGHRA and YSYEKL. CDR3 region: CASSQDLTRLAGETDTQYF. DNA for the CDR3: TGCGCCAGCAGCCAAGATCTTACAAGACTAGCGGGGGAAACAGATACGCAGTATTTT.

In this sample, this clonotype turned up once. Given a much more abundant clone one base away, this may be a read error. It is likely a read error, because the conserved phenylalanine at the end of the CDR3 is missing. This chain links TRBV20-1 with TRBJ1-2; no clear D. Germline assignment: CDR1 DFQATT and CDR2 SNEGSKA (reference sequence). This CDR3 has 13 amino acids. The germline V and J ends were trimmed by 0 bases and 3 bases, with 8 bases remaining between them. In nucleotides, the CDR3 is TGCAGTGCTAGAGATTTGGGTTACTATGGCTACACCTCC. Protein: CSARDLGYYGYTS.

At least ten counts were recorded for this clonotype. This chain uses TRBV6-1 with TRBJ2-5, with D tentatively TRBD1 or TRBD2 (5 bases each). V was cut by 5 bases and J by 2 bases, with 12 bases left in between. The germline V gene encodes CDR1 MNHNS and CDR2 SASEGT. The CDR3 loop spans 14 amino acids. The CDR3 is CASSYQGPQETQYF. The DNA of the CDR3 is TGTGCCAGCAGTTATCAGGGACCGCAAGAGACCCAGTACTTC.

The J gene is TRBJ2-1, the V gene TRBV5-1; D possibly corresponds to TRBD1 (6 bases). This CDR3 contains 17 residues. Trimming shortened V by 0 bases and J by 5 bases, and 18 bases separated the two germline ends. CDR1 SGHRS and CDR2 YFSETQ come from the germline V gene. The CDR3: CASSLGGGQILHNEQFF. CDR3 DNA sequence: TGCGCCAGCAGCTTGGGAGGCGGACAGATTTTACACAATGAGCAGTTCTTC.

V is TRBV28 and J is TRBJ2-7, with TRBD2 matching over 10 bases. Germline V gene data show CDR1 as MDHEN and CDR2 as SYDVKM. With 5 bases clipped from V and 0 bases from J, the junction kept 4 bases outside the gene matches. CDR3 size: 15 residues. CDR3 DNA sequence: TGTGCCAGCAGTGAAGCGGGAGGGAGCTCCTACGAGCAGTACTTC. Residues: CASSEAGGSSYEQYF.

Ten or more counts support this clonotype. The chain recombines TRBV5-6 with TRBJ1-1; 9 bases match TRBD1. After removal of 3 bases from V and 0 bases from J, the junction contained 6 bases not matched to a gene. The CDR3 spans 16 residues. Germline CDR1 reads SGHDT; CDR2 reads YYEEEE. The CDR3 reads CASSWGQGSMNTEAFF. Written as DNA, the CDR3 is TGTGCCAGCAGCTGGGGACAGGGCTCGATGAACACTGAAGCTTTCTTT.

There are many counts of this clonotype. The CDR3 sequence: CASSLNGDSNQPQHF. The CDR3 DNA reads as TGCGCCAGCAGCTTAAACGGGGATAGCAATCAGCCCCAGCATTTT. V and J are TRBV5-1 and TRBJ1-5; D is ambiguous. This CDR3 is built from 15 residues. V shed 2 bases and J shed 0 bases, with 9 bases lying between them. Germline assignment: CDR1 SGHRS and CDR2 YFSETQ.

This clonotype was observed many times. V usage is TRBV28 and J usage is TRBJ2-3, with D possibly TRBD2 on 5 matching bases. The V gene lost 3 bases and the J gene lost 0 bases, with 10 bases spanning the gap. From germline, CDR1 is MDHEN and CDR2 SYDVKM. CDR3 size: 15 residues. The chain's CDR3 is CASSFWRSSTDTQYF. The CDR3 DNA reads as TGTGCCAGCAGTTTTTGGAGGAGTAGCACAGATACGCAGTATTTT.

This clonotype was counted at least ten times. The chain joins TRBV27 to TRBJ2-1; D is unresolved. The V end lost 3 bases, the J end lost 8 bases, and 5 bases lay between the germline ends. Germline V gene sequence: CDR1 MNHEY, CDR2 SMNVEV (reference sequence). The CDR3 runs 11 residues. The CDR3 sequence is CASSFLHEQFF. The CDR3 DNA reads TGTGCCAGCAGTTTCCTACATGAGCAGTTCTTC.

This clonotype appeared many times. The rearrangement joins TRBV19 to TRBJ2-7; D uncertain. CDR1 is LNHDA and CDR2 is SQIVND in the germline V gene (reference sequence). The V gene lost 5 bases and the J gene lost 2 bases, with 19 bases spanning the gap. This CDR3 comprises 16 residues. The DNA of the CDR3 is TGTGCCAGTAGTGTCGGCCGGCCAGGATCCGCCTACGAGCAGTACTTC. Encoded protein: CASSVGRPGSAYEQYF.